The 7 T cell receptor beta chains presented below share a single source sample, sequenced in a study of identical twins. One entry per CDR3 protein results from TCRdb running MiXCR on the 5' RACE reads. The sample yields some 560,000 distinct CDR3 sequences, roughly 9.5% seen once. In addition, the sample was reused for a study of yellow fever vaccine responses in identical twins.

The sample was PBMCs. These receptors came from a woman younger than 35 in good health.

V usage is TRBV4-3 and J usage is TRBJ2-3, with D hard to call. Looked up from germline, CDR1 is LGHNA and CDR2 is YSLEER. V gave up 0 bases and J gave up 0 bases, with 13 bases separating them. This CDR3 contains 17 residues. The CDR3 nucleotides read TGCGCCAGCAGCCAAGAGTTCCCAGCTATGAGCACAGATACGCAGTATTTT. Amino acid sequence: CASSQEFPAMSTDTQYF.

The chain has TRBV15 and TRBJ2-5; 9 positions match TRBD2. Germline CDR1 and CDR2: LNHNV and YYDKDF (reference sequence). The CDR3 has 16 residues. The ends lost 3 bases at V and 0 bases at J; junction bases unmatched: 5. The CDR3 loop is CATSRRGLADQETQYF. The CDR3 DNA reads TGTGCCACCAGCAGGCGGGGACTAGCCGACCAAGAGACCCAGTACTTC.

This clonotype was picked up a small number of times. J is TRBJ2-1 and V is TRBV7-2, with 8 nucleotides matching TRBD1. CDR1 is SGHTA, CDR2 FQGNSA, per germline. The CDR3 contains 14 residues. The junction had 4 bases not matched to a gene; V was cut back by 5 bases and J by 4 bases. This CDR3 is CASSADRAYNEQFF. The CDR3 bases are TGTGCCAGCAGCGCGGACAGGGCATACAATGAGCAGTTCTTC.

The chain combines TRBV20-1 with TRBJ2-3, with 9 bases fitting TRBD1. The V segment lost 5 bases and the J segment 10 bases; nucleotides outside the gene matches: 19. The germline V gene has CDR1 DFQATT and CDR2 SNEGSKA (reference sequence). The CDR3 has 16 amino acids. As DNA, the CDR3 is TGCAGTGCTCTCCTACCCGGGACAGGGTTCGTCTTACCGCAGTATTTT. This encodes CSALLPGTGFVLPQYF.

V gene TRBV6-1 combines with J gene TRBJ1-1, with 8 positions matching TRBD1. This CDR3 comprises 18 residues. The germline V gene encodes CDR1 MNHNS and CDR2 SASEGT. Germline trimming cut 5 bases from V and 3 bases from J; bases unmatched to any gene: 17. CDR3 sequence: CASSTDTRTGPGHTEAFF. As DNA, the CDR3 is TGTGCCAGCAGTACGGACACCCGGACAGGGCCGGGGCACACTGAAGCTTTCTTT.

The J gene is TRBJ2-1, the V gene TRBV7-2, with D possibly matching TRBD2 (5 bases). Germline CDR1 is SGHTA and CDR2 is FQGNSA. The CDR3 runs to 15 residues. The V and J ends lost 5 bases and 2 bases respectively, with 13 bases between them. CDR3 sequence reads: CASSDTRGAYNEQFF. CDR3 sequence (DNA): TGTGCCAGCAGCGACACTAGAGGAGCCTACAATGAGCAGTTCTTC.

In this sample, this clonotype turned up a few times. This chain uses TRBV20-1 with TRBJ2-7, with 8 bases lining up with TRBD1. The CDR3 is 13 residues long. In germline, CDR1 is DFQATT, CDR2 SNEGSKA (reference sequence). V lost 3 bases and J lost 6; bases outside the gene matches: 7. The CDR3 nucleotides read TGCAGTGCTAGCCCCGGGACAGGCCGCGAGCAGTACTTC. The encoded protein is CSASPGTGREQYF.